Each of the 24 T cell receptor beta chains below was sequenced from the same sample in a study of blood T cell repertoires in COVID-19. Sequencing used immunoSEQ multiplex PCR; TCRdb keeps in-frame clones, though not all of them. Of some 74,000 clones listed, roughly four fifths are singletons. Source material: peripheral blood. The source of these receptors is a man aged 80 or over with acute or convalescent COVID-19.

The chain uses TRBV4-1 and TRBJ2-1; tentatively, D is TRBD2 (6 bases). Trimming removed 3 bases from V and 8 bases from J, with 8 bases in between. This CDR3 has 12 residues. Germline loops: CDR1 MGHRA, CDR2 YSYEKL. CDR3: CASSHGGDEQFF. The CDR3 nucleotides are TGCGCCAGCAGCCACGGAGGGGATGAGCAGTTCTTC.

V gene TRBV5-3 combines with J gene TRBJ1-5; perhaps TRBD1 as D (6 bases). TRBV5-3 is designated an ORF whose function remains uncertain. The CDR3 contains 15 residues. The germline V and J ends were trimmed by 1 base and 5 bases, with 13 bases remaining between them. The CDR3 region is CARSLNRDPHQPQHF. The CDR3 DNA reads as TGTGCCAGAAGCTTGAACAGGGATCCGCATCAGCCCCAGCATTTT.

This chain uses TRBV7-2 with TRBJ1-2, with D possibly being TRBD1 (5 bases). Per germline, CDR1 SGHTA and CDR2 FQGNSA. The CDR3 is 17 residues long. V was trimmed by 3 bases and J by 0 bases, leaving 17 bases between them. CDR3: CASSFRPGAGTNYGYTF. The CDR3, as DNA: TGTGCCAGCAGCTTTAGACCCGGCGCAGGGACTAACTATGGCTACACCTTC.

This chain links TRBV18 with TRBJ1-6, with TRBD1 matching over 8 bases. The CDR3 sequence is 16 residues long. CDR1 is KGHSH and CDR2 is LQKENI in the germline V gene. The trim removed 3 bases at V and 7 bases at J, leaving 8 bases unmatched. The CDR3 is CASSPNKDRANSPLHF. CDR3 nucleotides: TGTGCCAGCTCACCCAACAAGGACAGGGCAAATTCACCCCTCCACTTT.

V and J are TRBV19 and TRBJ2-3, with D tentatively TRBD1 (6 bases). Germline V gives CDR1 LNHDA, CDR2 SQIVND (reference sequence). V shed 6 bases and J shed 6 bases, with 19 bases lying between them. The CDR3 has 15 residues. In nucleotides, the CDR3 is TGTGCCAGTAGCGGACAGATCCTCTCCACGGATACGCAGTATTTT. It codes for CASSGQILSTDTQYF. The full variable domain, with the rest looked up from reference TRBV19 and TRBJ2-3, is DGGITQSPKYLFRKEGQNVTLSCEQNLNHDAMYWYRQDPGQGLRLIYYSQIVNDFQKGDIAEGYSVSREKKESFPLTVTSAQKNPTAFYLCASSGQILSTDTQYFGPGTRLTVL.

The chain joins TRBV28 to TRBJ1-6; TRBD1 might be the D (6 bases). The CDR3 runs 16 residues. CDR1 MDHEN and CDR2 SYDVKM come from the germline V gene. V was shortened by 8 bases and J by 5 bases, with 19 bases between the two germline ends. CDR3 DNA: TGTGCCAGCTCTGGACAGTCGGGAGGGAATAATTCACCCCTCCACTTT. Its protein product is CASSGQSGGNNSPLHF.

This chain uses TRBV5-6 with TRBJ1-2; D is perhaps TRBD1 (6 bases). Germline V gene sequence: CDR1 SGHDT, CDR2 YYEEEE. Trimming pared 3 bases from V and 8 bases from J, leaving 14 bases between. The CDR3 extends over 13 amino acids. CDR3 bases: TGTGCCAGCAGCTCACAGGGCGCCGAGGGCTACACCTTC. It translates to CASSSQGAEGYTF.

The chain carries TRBV6-5 and TRBJ1-2, with 9 bases matching TRBD1. There are 13 residues in the CDR3. The junction had 6 bases not matched to a gene; V was cut back by 6 bases and J by 7 bases. Germline CDR1 is MNHEY and CDR2 is SVGAGI. This chain's CDR3 is CASSRGQGPGYTF. The CDR3 nucleotides read TGTGCCAGCAGCCGGGGACAGGGTCCTGGCTACACCTTC.

This chain uses TRBV21-1 with TRBJ2-7; the tabulated D call, TRBD2, remains unverified against the DNA. TRBV21-1 is designated a pseudogene. The CDR3 totals 15 residues. CDR3 sequence reads: CASSKSGAGGNEQYF. The CDR3 region has the DNA TGTGCCAGCAGCAAAAGCGGGGCGGGAGGAAACGAGCAGTACTTC.

This sequence joins TRBV12-3 or TRBV12-4 and TRBJ2-1; D call uncertain. V was pared by 1 base and J by 15 bases, with 16 bases between. The CDR3 contains 13 residues. CDR3 DNA: TGTGCCAGCAGTTTAGGGTCTTCACAAAATCGGTTCTTC. Residues: CASSLGSSQNRFF.

This sequence joins TRBV6-2 or TRBV6-3 and TRBJ2-1; 9 nucleotides line up with TRBD1. The germline V gene has CDR1 MNHEY and CDR2 SVGEGT. The CDR3 sequence is 16 residues long. With 0 bases clipped from V and 8 bases from J, the junction kept 8 bases outside the gene matches. The CDR3: CASSYSRQGGRDEQFF. DNA of the CDR3: TGTGCCAGCAGTTACTCCCGACAGGGGGGGAGAGATGAGCAGTTCTTC.

This clone was counted once. This rearrangement joins TRBV6-6 to TRBJ1-2, with a possible D match to TRBD1 (6 bases). The CDR3 totals 13 residues. Germline CDR1 MNHNY, CDR2 SVGAGI (reference sequence). Deletions cut 5 bases from V and 5 bases from J, with 12 bases between. Written as DNA, the CDR3 is TGTGCCAGCAGTAACACAGGGAGATATGGCTACACCTTC. Translation: CASSNTGRYGYTF.

This chain uses TRBV7-8 with TRBJ2-3, with 11 bases that match TRBD2. Per the germline V gene, CDR1 is SGHVS and CDR2 is FQNEAQ. The CDR3 runs 19 residues. The ends lost 4 bases at V and 3 bases at J; junction bases unmatched: 15. Here the CDR3 DNA reads TGTGCCAGCAGCTCCCTTAGCGGGGGGGCCCTTCTTGCAACAGATACGCAGTATTTT. It specifies CASSSLSGGALLATDTQYF.

The chain recombines TRBV28 with TRBJ1-5, with TRBD1 identical over 10 bases. Germline assignment: CDR1 MDHEN and CDR2 SYDVKM. The CDR3 is 15 residues long. V gave up 6 bases and J gave up 4 bases; unmatched junction bases: 6. The CDR3 reads CASSRGQGGNQPQHF. As DNA, the CDR3 is TGTGCCAGCAGCCGCGGACAGGGGGGTAATCAGCCCCAGCATTTT.

This clone was seen only once. The J gene is TRBJ2-2, the V gene TRBV7-2, with D tentatively TRBD2 (7 bases). The CDR3 consists of 15 residues. Germline-derived CDR1 and CDR2 are SGHTA and FQGNSA. The germline V and J ends were trimmed by 2 bases and 5 bases, with 12 bases remaining between them. CDR3 nucleotide sequence: TGTGCCAGCAGCTTAAGGGGGGGTGGTACCGGGGAGCTGTTTTTT. Its protein product is CASSLRGGGTGELFF.

The chain uses TRBV7-2 and TRBJ1-3; D is ambiguous. Trimming shortened V by 2 bases and J by 0 bases, and 8 bases separated the two germline ends. In germline, CDR1 is SGHTA, CDR2 FQGNSA. The CDR3 extends over 15 amino acids. The DNA of the CDR3 is TGTGCCAGCAGCTTACAGTACAGCTCTGGAAACACCATATATTTT. It encodes CASSLQYSSGNTIYF.

This clone has a handful of counts. Here the CDR3 DNA reads TGTGCCAGCAGGTCCTCTAACTATGGCTACACCTTC. Its translation is CASRSSNYGYTF. This sequence joins TRBV27 and TRBJ1-2; no clear D gene. V dropped 6 bases and J dropped 0 bases, with 5 bases sitting between them. Per germline, CDR1 MNHEY and CDR2 SMNVEV (reference sequence). This CDR3 comprises 12 residues.

The gene calls are TRBV7-8 and TRBJ1-4, with D tentatively TRBD1 (6 bases). V dropped 5 bases and J dropped 4 bases, with 11 bases sitting between them. The germline V gene has CDR1 SGHVS and CDR2 FQNEAQ. The CDR3 is 14 residues long. The CDR3 reads CASSQDSLNEKLFF. CDR3 DNA: TGTGCCAGCAGCCAGGACAGTCTTAATGAAAAACTGTTTTTT.

CDR3 nucleotide sequence: TGTGCCATCAGTGAGTCGCCGACTAGCCGAAGCACAGATACGCAGTATTTT. Residues: CAISESPTSRSTDTQYF. This sequence joins TRBV10-3 and TRBJ2-3, with TRBD2 identical over 7 bases. The CDR3 consists of 17 residues. Trimming took 0 bases from V and 0 from J; bases not matched to a gene: 6. Germline V lookup: CDR1 ENHRY, CDR2 SYGVKD.

The chain uses TRBV28 and TRBJ2-7, with 7 bases identical to TRBD2. The V gene's germline CDR1 is MDHEN and CDR2 SYDVKM. Trimming cost V 4 bases and J 5 bases; bases outside gene matches: 8. This CDR3 is built from 14 residues. The CDR3 sequence is CASSSSGGGNEQYF. The DNA of the CDR3 is TGTGCCAGCAGTTCCTCTGGGGGGGGAAACGAGCAGTACTTC.

This sequence joins TRBV11-2 and TRBJ2-2; D call uncertain. V was cut by 7 bases and J by 6 bases, with 12 bases left in between. The CDR3 has 13 residues. Germline CDR1 SGHAT, CDR2 FQNNGV. The CDR3 reads CASNQVQSGELFF. CDR3 nucleotide sequence: TGTGCCAGCAACCAAGTCCAGTCCGGGGAGCTGTTTTTT. Together with reference TRBV11-2 and TRBJ2-2, the CDR3 gives the full variable domain: EAGVAQSPRYKIIEKRQSVAFWCNPISGHATLYWYQQILGQGPKLLIQFQNNGVVDDSQLPKDRFSAERLKGVDSTLKIQPAKLEDSAVYLCASNQVQSGELFFGEGSRLTVL.

V and J are TRBV11-2 and TRBJ1-2, with 9 bases matching TRBD1. J was trimmed by 7 bases and V by 5 bases; bases with no gene match: 5. The CDR3 loop spans 13 amino acids. Germline CDR1 reads SGHAT; CDR2 reads FQNNGV. CDR3 nucleotide sequence: TGTGCCAGCAGCGCACAGGGGGCGTTTGGCTACACCTTC. Amino acid sequence: CASSAQGAFGYTF.

The V and J genes are TRBV7-8 and TRBJ1-4; 7 positions agree with TRBD1. The junction had 4 bases not matched to a gene; V was cut back by 4 bases and J by 5 bases. Germline V CDR1 and CDR2: SGHVS, FQNEAQ. The CDR3 length is 14 residues. The CDR3 here is CASSSGQENEKLFF. The CDR3 bases are TGTGCCAGCAGCTCTGGACAGGAAAATGAAAAACTGTTTTTT.

The chain links TRBV5-1 to TRBJ1-6, with 7 bases identical to TRBD1. After removal of 6 bases from V and 8 bases from J, the junction contained 11 bases not matched to a gene. Germline V gene sequence: CDR1 SGHRS, CDR2 YFSETQ. The CDR3 loop spans 15 amino acids. CDR3 in DNA: TGCGCCAGCAACCCTATGGGCAGGGGGGATTCACCCCTCCACTTT. It specifies CASNPMGRGDSPLHF.